This section outlines one T cell receptor beta chain sequence together with its context. This entry belongs to a study of blood T cell repertoires in COVID-19. Study context: Among Cohort 3 donors, those recovered had two negative PCRs, clearance, or symptom resolution. Samples came from the United States, Italy and Spain, spanning acute and convalescent COVID-19.

This study enrolled people aged about 18 to 100 from roughly 22 US geographic areas. In the original analysis: Using reference gene primer amplification, nucleated cell counts were estimated. Profiling relied on immunoSEQ multiplex PCR, and the TCRdb table lists in-frame clones only, not all of them. V and J calls and clone size come straight from that table; D and trimming were deduced from the DNA. The sample lists about 270,000 clones, 70% to 90% occurring once. V dropped 2 bases and J dropped 7; count of bases not matched to a gene: 5. Germline values: CDR1 LNHDA, CDR2 SQIVND (reference sequence). This CDR3 contains 15 residues.

Sequencing was performed on PBMCs or T cells enriched from blood (not recorded which). This receptor was taken from a woman aged 60 to 75 in a cohort exposed to, infected with or recovered from COVID-19 (not recorded which). This sequence joins TRBV19 and TRBJ2-1, with 10 bases lining up with TRBD2. The CDR3 sequence is CASSITSGIRNEQFF. For the CDR3, the DNA is TGTGCCAGTAGTATAACTAGCGGGATTCGGAATGAGCAGTTCTTC. The full variable domain, its missing parts supplied by reference TRBV19 and TRBJ2-1, is DGGITQSPKYLFRKEGQNVTLSCEQNLNHDAMYWYRQDPGQGLRLIYYSQIVNDFQKGDIAEGYSVSREKKESFPLTVTSAQKNPTAFYLCASSITSGIRNEQFFGPGTRLTVL.